Shown below are 5 T cell receptor beta chains from a single sample sequenced in a study of control samples from healthy donors and cancer patients. Data came from immunoSEQ multiplex PCR; TCRdb stores just in-frame clones and leaves some out. The profile shows 110,000 or so clones, more than 75% of them singletons. Sequencing used blood. The receptors here all came from a man aged 25 to 45 in good health.

The V gene is TRBV6-4, the J gene TRBJ1-6; D gene unclear. The CDR3 length is 13 residues. Trimming stripped 6 bases from V and 4 bases from J, with 7 bases between. Germline CDR1 and CDR2: MRHNA and SNTAGT. CDR3 in amino acids: CASSQEYNSPLHF. CDR3 nucleotide sequence: TGTGCCAGCAGCCAGGAGTATAATTCACCCCTCCACTTT.

The chain employs TRBV15 and TRBJ2-7; tentatively, D is TRBD1 (5 bases). The germline CDR1 and CDR2 sequences are LNHNV and YYDKDF (reference sequence). V lost 2 bases and J lost 3, with 11 bases in between. The length of the CDR3 is 14 residues. The CDR3 sequence: CATSRKQAVYEQYF. The CDR3 nucleotides read TGTGCCACCAGCAGAAAACAGGCCGTCTACGAGCAGTACTTC.

The chain employs TRBV24-1 and TRBJ2-3, with 9 bases matching TRBD1. The length of the CDR3 is 14 residues. Germline V CDR1 and CDR2: KGHDR, SFDVKD. Trimming cost V 5 bases and J 6 bases; bases outside gene matches: 5. The CDR3 DNA reads TGTGCCACCAGTGGGGACAGGGTTGGCGATACGCAGTATTTT. It translates to CATSGDRVGDTQYF.

This clone appeared once. The chain joins TRBV25-1 to TRBJ2-1; D possibly uses TRBD1 or TRBD2 (5 bases each). CDR3 length equals 14 residues. Deletions cut 1 base from V and 5 bases from J, with 9 bases between. CDR1 and CDR2 (germline): MGHDK, SYGVNS. CDR3 residues: CASSELQGHNEQFF. In DNA, the CDR3 is TGTGCCAGCAGTGAATTGCAGGGACACAATGAGCAGTTCTTC. The entire variable domain, with the rest obtained from reference TRBV25-1 and TRBJ2-1, is as follows: EADIYQTPRYLVIGTGKKITLECSQTMGHDKMYWYQQDPGMELHLIHYSYGVNSTEKGDLSSESTVSRIRTEHFPLTLESARPSHTSQYLCASSELQGHNEQFFGPGTRLTVL.

Worth noting for this clone: Other nucleotide sequences in the sample specify the same CDR3. The chain couples TRBV5-6 to TRBJ1-6; D unresolved. Germline-derived CDR1 and CDR2 are SGHDT and YYEEEE. Trimming shortened V by 3 bases and J by 6 bases, and 10 bases separated the two germline ends. The CDR3 is made up of 14 amino acids. CDR3 sequence (DNA): TGTGCCAGCAGCTCTCCGGGAGCTAATTCACCCCTCCACTTT. It is translated as CASSSPGANSPLHF.